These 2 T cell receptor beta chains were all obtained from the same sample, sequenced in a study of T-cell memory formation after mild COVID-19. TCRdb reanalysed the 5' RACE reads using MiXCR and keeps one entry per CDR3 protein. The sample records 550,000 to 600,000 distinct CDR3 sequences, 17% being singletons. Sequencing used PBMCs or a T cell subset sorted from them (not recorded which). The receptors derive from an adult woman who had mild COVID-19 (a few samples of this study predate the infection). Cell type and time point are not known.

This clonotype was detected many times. CDR3 residues: CSAYGNTEAFF. CDR3 nucleotides: TGCAGTGCCTATGGAAACACTGAAGCTTTCTTT. V is TRBV20-1 and J is TRBJ1-1; D gene unclear. CDR3 size: 11 residues. Germline CDR1 and CDR2: DFQATT and SNEGSKA (reference sequence). V lost 6 bases, J lost 2 bases, and 7 bases lay in between.

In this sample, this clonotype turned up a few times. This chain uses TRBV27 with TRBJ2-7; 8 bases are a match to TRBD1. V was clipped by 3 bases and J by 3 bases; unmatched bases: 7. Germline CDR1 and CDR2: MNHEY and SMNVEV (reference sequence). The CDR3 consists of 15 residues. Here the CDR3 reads CASSFSGGAYYEQYF. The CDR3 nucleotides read TGTGCCAGCAGTTTCTCAGGGGGCGCGTACTACGAGCAGTACTTC.